This is a list of T cell receptor beta chains from one sample in a study of graft-versus-host responses after intestinal transplantation. Antigen specificity for these receptors is unknown. Profiled with immunoSEQ multiplex PCR; TCRdb holds only in-frame clones, not every one. The data contain roughly 130,000 clones, 85% to 95% of them singletons. Sequenced material: unstimulated CD4+ T cells sorted from spleen or lymph node cells, taken before intestinal transplant. These TCRs come from a human donor who received an intestinal transplant. Each CDR3 is given with its conserved first and last residue. D genes are given only for firm matches. Clone size is given for some rows only: seen once, a few or many times, or a class if the clone is expanded.

v_gene	j_gene	d_gene	abundance	CDR3aa	CDR3nt
TRBV9	TRBJ2-7	.	.	CASSRTDYEQYF	TGTGCCAGCTCGCGGACAGACTACGAGCAGTACTTC
TRBV5-1	TRBJ2-1	TRBD2	.	CASSSGLAGVDEQFF	TGCGCCAGCAGCTCGGGACTAGCGGGAGTAGATGAGCAGTTCTTC
TRBV18	TRBJ1-4	TRBD1	once	CASSPTGRDEKLFF	TGTGCCAGCTCACCGACAGGGCGGGATGAAAAACTGTTTTTT
TRBV6-5	TRBJ1-1	.	.	CASSYPGDNAEAFF	TGTGCCAGCAGTTACCCCGGGGACAATGCTGAAGCTTTCTTT
TRBV5-1	TRBJ2-7	.	.	CASSPRQDLSYEQYF	TGCGCCAGCAGCCCTCGACAGGACCTCTCCTACGAGCAGTACTTC
TRBV5-6	TRBJ1-5	.	.	CASSPRGVGNQPQHF	TGTGCCAGCAGCCCGCGGGGGGTGGGCAATCAGCCCCAGCATTTT
TRBV5-8	TRBJ2-5	TRBD1	.	CASSHGTGQETQYF	TGTGCCAGCAGCCATGGGACAGGCCAAGAGACCCAGTACTTC
TRBV5-4	TRBJ2-7	TRBD1	.	CASSLLGTGAYEQYF	TGTGCCAGCAGCTTACTTGGGACAGGGGCCTACGAGCAGTACTTC
TRBV28	TRBJ1-5	.	.	CASSLDSNQPQHF	TGTGCCAGCAGTTTGGATAGCAATCAGCCCCAGCATTTT
TRBV28	TRBJ1-2	TRBD1	.	CASSERQGARGYTF	TGTGCCAGCAGTGAAAGACAGGGGGCGCGAGGCTACACCTTC
TRBV19	TRBJ2-1	.	.	CASSTSGGEQFF	TGTGCCAGTAGTACCTCCGGCGGTGAGCAGTTCTTC
TRBV7-6	TRBJ1-1	.	.	CASSLALGYEAFF	TGTGCCAGCAGCTTAGCGTTAGGGTATGAAGCTTTCTTT
TRBV30	TRBJ1-1	.	.	CAWSVGGEAFF	TGTGCCTGGTCGGTAGGGGGTGAAGCTTTCTTT
TRBV9	TRBJ2-5	TRBD2	.	CASSSGTSGRARETQYF	TGTGCCAGCAGCTCGGGGACTAGCGGGAGGGCTAGGGAGACCCAGTACTTC
TRBV7-3	TRBJ2-1	.	.	CASSPRGTYGQFF	TGTGCCAGCAGCCCTAGGGGCACCTATGGGCAGTTCTTC
TRBV27	TRBJ2-2	.	.	CASSLWRENTGELFF	TGTGCCAGCAGTCTGTGGCGGGAGAACACCGGGGAGCTGTTTTTT
TRBV18	TRBJ2-3	.	.	CASSPGPSTDTQYF	TGTGCCAGCTCACCGGGACCTAGCACAGATACGCAGTATTTT
TRBV28	TRBJ2-7	TRBD2	.	CASKSGTREQYF	TGTGCCAGCAAAAGCGGGACCAGGGAGCAGTACTTC
TRBV2	TRBJ2-7	TRBD1	.	CASSRDRGSYEQYF	TGTGCCAGCAGTAGGGACAGGGGCTCCTACGAGCAGTACTTC
TRBV6-1	TRBJ1-1	.	.	CASSEGFGTAKAFF	TGTGCCAGCAGTGAAGGCTTTGGTACAGCCAAAGCTTTCTTT
TRBV5-1	TRBJ1-3	.	.	CASSSKGPGGNTIYF	TGCGCCAGCAGTTCGAAGGGCCCGGGAGGAAACACCATATATTTT
TRBV18	TRBJ2-7	.	.	CASSQDHGSTYEQYF	TGTGCCAGCTCCCAAGACCACGGGAGCACCTACGAGCAGTACTTC
TRBV13	TRBJ2-1	TRBD2	.	CASSLYWREVYNEQFF	TGTGCCAGCAGCTTATACTGGCGGGAGGTCTACAATGAGCAGTTCTTC
TRBV5-5	TRBJ2-6	.	.	CASSPGKEGIWVLTF	TGTGCCAGCAGCCCCGGGAAGGAGGGGATATGGGTCCTGACTTTC
TRBV6-1	TRBJ1-5	TRBD1	.	CASSSRDRVGQPQHF	TGTGCCAGCAGTTCCCGGGACAGGGTAGGGCAGCCCCAGCATTTT
TRBV5-6	TRBJ2-7	TRBD2	.	CASRPEAGTSGFYEQYF	TGTGCCAGCAGACCCGAGGCCGGGACTAGCGGTTTCTACGAGCAGTACTTC
TRBV4-2	TRBJ2-7	TRBD1	.	CASSQEISTGGGYEQYF	TGTGCCAGCAGCCAAGAGATTTCGACAGGGGGAGGTTACGAGCAGTACTTC
TRBV7-2	TRBJ2-7	.	.	CASSLSGPSSYEQYF	TGTGCCAGCAGCTTGAGTGGGCCTAGCTCCTACGAGCAGTACTTC
TRBV14	TRBJ2-1	.	.	CASSQDRPGRETLEEQFF	TGTGCCAGCAGCCAAGATCGGCCCGGGCGGGAAACGCTGGAGGAGCAGTTCTTC
TRBV4-1	TRBJ1-1	.	.	CASSQEARANTEAFF	TGCGCCAGCAGCCAAGAGGCTAGGGCGAACACTGAAGCTTTCTTT
TRBV27	TRBJ2-7	TRBD1	.	CASRFGQGPSYEQYF	TGTGCCAGCAGATTCGGACAGGGTCCATCCTACGAGCAGTACTTC
TRBV10-3	TRBJ1-1	.	.	CAISVGTEAFF	TGTGCCATCAGTGTGGGGACTGAAGCTTTCTTT
TRBV27	TRBJ2-7	.	.	CASSLSDETTYEQYF	TGTGCCAGCAGTTTATCTGACGAGACTACCTACGAGCAGTACTTC
TRBV18	TRBJ1-6	TRBD1	.	CASSLRTGDGPLHF	TGTGCCAGCTCACTACGGACAGGGGACGGACCCCTCCACTTT
TRBV28	TRBJ1-2	.	.	CASSWAVGGSSNGYTF	TGTGCCAGCAGTTGGGCGGTGGGAGGATCCTCTAACGGCTACACCTTC